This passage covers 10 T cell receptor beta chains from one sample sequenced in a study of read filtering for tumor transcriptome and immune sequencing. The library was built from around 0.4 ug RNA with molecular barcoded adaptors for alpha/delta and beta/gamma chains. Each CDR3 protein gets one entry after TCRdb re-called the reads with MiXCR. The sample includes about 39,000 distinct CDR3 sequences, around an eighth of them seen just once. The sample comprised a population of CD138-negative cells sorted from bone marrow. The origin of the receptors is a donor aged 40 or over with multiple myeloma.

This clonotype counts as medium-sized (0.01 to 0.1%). The CDR3 DNA reads TGTGCCAGCAGTCCGGGACTAGCGGGCAATGAGCAGTTCTTC. Translation gives CASSPGLAGNEQFF. The chain is built from TRBV11-2 and TRBJ2-1; TRBD2 matches 12 bases. The junction had 3 bases not matched to a gene; V was cut back by 6 bases and J by 6 bases. The CDR3 runs to 14 residues. The germline V gene encodes CDR1 SGHAT and CDR2 FQNNGV.

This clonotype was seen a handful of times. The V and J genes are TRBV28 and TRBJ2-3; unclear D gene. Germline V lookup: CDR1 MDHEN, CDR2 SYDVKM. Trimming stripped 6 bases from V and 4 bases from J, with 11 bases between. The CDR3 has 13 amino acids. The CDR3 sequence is CASSLPNPDTQYF. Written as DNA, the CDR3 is TGTGCCAGCAGCCTTCCAAACCCAGATACGCAGTATTTT. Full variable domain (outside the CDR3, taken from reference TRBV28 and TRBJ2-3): DVKVTQSSRYLVKRTGEKVFLECVQDMDHENMFWYRQDPGLGLRLIYFSYDVKMKEKGDIPEGYSVSREKKERFSLILESASTNQTSMYLCASSLPNPDTQYFGPGTRLTVL.

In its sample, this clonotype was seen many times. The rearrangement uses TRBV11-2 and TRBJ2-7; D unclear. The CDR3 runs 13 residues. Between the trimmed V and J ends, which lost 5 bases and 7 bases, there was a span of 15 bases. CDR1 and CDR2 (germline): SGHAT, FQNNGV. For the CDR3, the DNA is TGTGCCAGCAGCCTTACAGCGAATGGAGAGCAGTACTTC. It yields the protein CASSLTANGEQYF.

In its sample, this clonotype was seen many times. This chain's CDR3 is CASSLTGAANEKLFF. Here the CDR3 DNA reads TGTGCCAGCAGTTTAACAGGGGCGGCTAATGAAAAACTGTTTTTT. V gene TRBV12-3 or TRBV12-4 combines with J gene TRBJ1-4; 7 nucleotides align to TRBD1. This CDR3 is 15 amino acids long. After removal of 2 bases from V and 3 bases from J, the junction contained 3 bases not matched to a gene.

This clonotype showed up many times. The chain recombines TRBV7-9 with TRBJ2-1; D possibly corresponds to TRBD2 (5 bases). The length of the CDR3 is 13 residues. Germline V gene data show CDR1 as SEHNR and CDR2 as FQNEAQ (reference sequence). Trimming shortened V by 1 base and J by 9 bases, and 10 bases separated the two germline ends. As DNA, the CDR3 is TGTGCCAGCAGCTTAGAAGGAGGTGGTGAGCAGTTCTTC. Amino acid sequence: CASSLEGGGEQFF.

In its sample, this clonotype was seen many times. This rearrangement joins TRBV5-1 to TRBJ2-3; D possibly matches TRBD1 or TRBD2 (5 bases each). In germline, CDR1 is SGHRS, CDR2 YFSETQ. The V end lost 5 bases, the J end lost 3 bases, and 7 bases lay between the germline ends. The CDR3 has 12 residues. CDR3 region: CASSEGTDTQYF. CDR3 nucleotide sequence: TGCGCCAGCAGTGAGGGGACAGATACGCAGTATTTT.

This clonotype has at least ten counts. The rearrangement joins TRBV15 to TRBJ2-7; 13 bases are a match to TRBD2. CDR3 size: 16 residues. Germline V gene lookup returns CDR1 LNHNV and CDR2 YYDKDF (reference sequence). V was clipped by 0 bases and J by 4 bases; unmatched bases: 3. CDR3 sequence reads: CATSRDLLAGGYEQYF. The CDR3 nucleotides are TGTGCCACCAGCAGAGATTTACTAGCGGGAGGGTACGAGCAGTACTTC.

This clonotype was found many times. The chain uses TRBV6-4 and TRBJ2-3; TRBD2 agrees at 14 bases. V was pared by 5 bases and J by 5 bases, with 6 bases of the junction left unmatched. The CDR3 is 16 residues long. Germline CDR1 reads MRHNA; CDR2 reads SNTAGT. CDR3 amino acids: CASSPSGLAGEDTQYF. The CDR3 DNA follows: TGTGCCAGCAGTCCCTCGGGACTAGCGGGAGAAGATACGCAGTATTTT.

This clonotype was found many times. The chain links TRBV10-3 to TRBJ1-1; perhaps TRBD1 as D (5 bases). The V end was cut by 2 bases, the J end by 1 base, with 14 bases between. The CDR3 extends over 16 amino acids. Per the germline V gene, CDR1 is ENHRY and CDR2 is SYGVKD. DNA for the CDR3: TGTGCCATCAGTGAGGTGAGGGGAGGTGGGAACACTGAAGCTTTCTTT. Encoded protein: CAISEVRGGGNTEAFF.

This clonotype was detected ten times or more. For the CDR3, the DNA is TGTGCCAGCAGTTTAGACAGTCGCACAGATACGCAGTATTTT. Amino acid sequence: CASSLDSRTDTQYF. The chain combines TRBV28 with TRBJ2-3; a possible D gene is TRBD1 (5 bases). The CDR3 is made up of 14 amino acids. V shed 2 bases and J shed 1 base, with 7 bases lying between them. Germline values: CDR1 MDHEN, CDR2 SYDVKM.